This T cell receptor (beta chain) was recovered during a study of cytomegalovirus exposure and HLA in healthy donors. Broader study findings: Some V segments, including TRBV6-2 and TRBV6-3, were excluded as indistinguishable. The authors later found most CMV-associated TCR beta chains appeared HLA-restricted.

Per germline, CDR1 LNHDA and CDR2 SQIVND (reference sequence). V was shortened by 5 bases and J by 0 bases, with 18 bases between the two germline ends. The CDR3 extends over 17 amino acids. Turning to this clone: Its antigen is unidentified.

PCR primers comprised 60 Vbeta and 13 Jbeta primers. Only in-frame clones appear in the TCRdb table, and some are missing; sequencing was by immunoSEQ multiplex PCR. The repertoire includes some 140,000 clones, around 80% of them detected once, and 4% sits in the top ten. J is TRBJ2-3 and V is TRBV19, with D perhaps matching TRBD1 (6 bases). The receptor's source is a woman between 35 and 50 years old in good health and CMV-seronegative. Sequenced: PBMCs. This CDR3 is CASSSRNRALSTDTQYF. The CDR3 DNA sequence: TGTGCCAGTAGTTCCCGGAACAGGGCTCTTAGCACAGATACGCAGTATTTT. Full variable domain (outside the CDR3, taken from reference TRBV19 and TRBJ2-3): DGGITQSPKYLFRKEGQNVTLSCEQNLNHDAMYWYRQDPGQGLRLIYYSQIVNDFQKGDIAEGYSVSREKKESFPLTVTSAQKNPTAFYLCASSSRNRALSTDTQYFGPGTRLTVL.